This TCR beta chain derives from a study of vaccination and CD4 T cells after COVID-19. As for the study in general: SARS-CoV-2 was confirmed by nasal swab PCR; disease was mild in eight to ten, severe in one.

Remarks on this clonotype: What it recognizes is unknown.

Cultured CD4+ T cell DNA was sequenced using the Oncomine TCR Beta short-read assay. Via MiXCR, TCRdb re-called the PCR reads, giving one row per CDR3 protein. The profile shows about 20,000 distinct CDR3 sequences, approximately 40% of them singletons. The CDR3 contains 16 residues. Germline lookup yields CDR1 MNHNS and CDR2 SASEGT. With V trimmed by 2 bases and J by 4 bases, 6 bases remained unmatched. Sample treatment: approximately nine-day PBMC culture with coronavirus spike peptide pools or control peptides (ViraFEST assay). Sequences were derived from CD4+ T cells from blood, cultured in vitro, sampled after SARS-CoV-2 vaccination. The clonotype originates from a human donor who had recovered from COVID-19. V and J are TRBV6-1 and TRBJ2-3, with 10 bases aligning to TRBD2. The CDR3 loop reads CASSESASGGSDTQYF. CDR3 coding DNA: TGTGCCAGCAGTGAATCGGCTAGCGGGGGCTCAGATACGCAGTATTTT.